The 5 T cell receptor beta chains given below trace back to one sample, sequenced in a study of T cell clones after liver transplantation. Using immunoSEQ multiplex PCR, the repertoire was profiled, and TCRdb retains in-frame clones only, with some absent. Of approximately 100,000 clones in the sample, approximately 78% were seen once. The sequences come from CD4+ T cells from blood, collected before liver transplant. The source of these receptors is a human donor who received a liver transplant.

The V and J genes are TRBV10-3 and TRBJ2-5; tentatively, D is TRBD2 (5 bases). The germline gives CDR1 ENHRY, CDR2 SYGVKD. V shed 11 bases and J shed 1 base, with 14 bases lying between them. There are 13 residues in the CDR3. The CDR3 is CAVSRTLQETQYF. CDR3 sequence (DNA): TGTGCCGTAAGTAGGACTCTCCAAGAGACCCAGTACTTC.

The CDR3 DNA sequence: TGTGCCAGTAGTCATCGGGGGACAGGATCCTCCTATAATTCACCCCTCCACTTT. Translating gives CASSHRGTGSSYNSPLHF. V gene TRBV19 combines with J gene TRBJ1-6; 8 nucleotides match TRBD1. CDR3 length equals 18 residues. In germline, CDR1 is LNHDA, CDR2 SQIVND (reference sequence). Trimming at V came to 5 bases and at J to 0 bases, leaving 9 bases not matched to a gene.

J is TRBJ1-2 and V is TRBV5-1; D possibly corresponds to TRBD1 (6 bases). Per germline, CDR1 SGHRS and CDR2 YFSETQ. Trimming took off 4 bases at V and 8 bases at J, with 21 bases between the two ends. The CDR3 totals 15 residues. CDR3 region: CASSTDRLQFGGYTF. The CDR3, as DNA: TGCGCCAGCAGCACTGACAGGCTGCAGTTCGGAGGCTACACCTTC.

V gene TRBV2 combines with J gene TRBJ1-5, with 9 bases lining up with TRBD1. The CDR3 sequence is 16 residues long. Unmatched junction bases numbered 12, after V lost 6 bases and J lost 6 bases. The germline CDR1 and CDR2 sequences are SNHLY and FYNNEI. In DNA, the CDR3 is TGTGCCAGCAGAGAATCCACAGGGGGCGCCGGTCAGCCCCAGCATTTT. It specifies CASRESTGGAGQPQHF.

The rearrangement links TRBV18 to TRBJ1-6; D is unclear. The CDR3 runs 16 residues. Trimming removed 1 base at V and 3 bases at J, with 10 bases between. Germline CDR1 is KGHSH and CDR2 is LQKENI. The CDR3 nucleotides are TGTGCCAGCTCACCACAGGGTGTAGGCTATAATTCACCCCTCCACTTT. Amino acid sequence: CASSPQGVGYNSPLHF.